One TCR beta chain is described in this entry. Its antigen is undetermined. RNA transcripts provided the source from which TCR beta CDR3 regions were amplified. The HTBI primer set drove a first-round RT-PCR of the TCR CDR3. One entry per CDR3 protein, called by TCRdb with MiXCR from the multiplex PCR reads. Found here are about 500,000 distinct CDR3 sequences, approximately 16% of them singletons; the top ten hold approximately 30%. This entry comes from a study of T cells in Graves' hyperthyroidism and ophthalmopathy. Across the study: Prior to any treatment, at the point of initial diagnosis, peripheral blood was collected. Study-level findings and limits: The model made its ophthalmopathy prediction, and onset followed a median approximately 6 months later. Ophthalmopathy cases were set apart from stable hyperthyroidism by a 13 V-J model.

The CDR3 is made up of 13 amino acids. Trimming stripped 0 bases from V and 4 bases from J, with 4 bases between. The V gene's germline CDR1 is LGHNA and CDR2 YSLEER. This chain connects TRBV4-3 to TRBJ2-4; D not resolved. Sequenced: blood. This TCR came from a woman in her 30s with Graves' ophthalmopathy. The CDR3 bases are TGCGCCAGCAGCCAAGATCAGAAAAACATTCAGTACTTC. This codes for CASSQDQKNIQYF.